The 6 T cell receptor beta chains below were found in one sample sequenced in a study of human thymus T cells. Resections obtained during corrective heart surgery supplied the thymus tissue. TCRdb's copy holds only in-frame clones and misses some; the assay was immunoSEQ multiplex PCR. In the table there are about 78,000 clones, 90% to 97% of which are singletons. The sample taken for sequencing was thymus tissue. These receptors were collected from a boy younger than two with a congenital heart defect but otherwise immunologically healthy.

The chain carries TRBV19 and TRBJ2-7, with 9 bases that match TRBD2. The CDR3 is 13 residues long. The ends lost 4 bases at V and 4 bases at J; junction bases unmatched: 2. Germline V gene data show CDR1 as LNHDA and CDR2 as SQIVND (reference sequence). In DNA form, the CDR3 reads TGTGCCAGTAGTAGAGCGGGAGGATACGAGCAGTACTTC. Translating it yields CASSRAGGYEQYF.

The V gene is TRBV27, the J gene TRBJ2-5; 7 bases are a match to TRBD1. CDR3 size: 16 residues. Germline trimming cut 6 bases from V and 0 bases from J; bases unmatched to any gene: 10. CDR1 is MNHEY, CDR2 SMNVEV, per germline (reference sequence). DNA for the CDR3: TGTGCCAGCAGCACCGACAGGACAGGTTACCAAGAGACCCAGTACTTC. It yields the protein CASSTDRTGYQETQYF.

The V and J genes are TRBV5-6 and TRBJ1-1; TRBD1 might be the D (5 bases). The V gene's germline CDR1 is SGHDT and CDR2 YYEEEE. This CDR3 region has 14 residues. V lost 6 bases, J lost 1 base, and 13 bases lay in between. This CDR3 is CASNLLGTNTEAFF. DNA of the CDR3: TGTGCCAGCAACCTTTTGGGGACGAACACTGAAGCTTTCTTT.

This chain joins TRBV7-9 and TRBJ2-3, with D possibly being TRBD1 or TRBD2 (5 bases each). The CDR3 contains 14 residues. Deletions cut 4 bases from V and 9 bases from J, with 17 bases between. Germline CDR1 is SEHNR and CDR2 is FQNEAQ (reference sequence). This CDR3 reads CASSSAVREGTQYF. For the CDR3, the DNA is TGTGCCAGCAGCTCCGCAGTGCGCGAGGGGACGCAGTATTTT.

The chain has TRBV2 and TRBJ1-2; no clear D. Germline V gene sequence: CDR1 SNHLY, CDR2 FYNNEI. The V gene lost 8 bases and the J gene lost 7 bases, with 17 bases spanning the gap. This CDR3 is built from 13 residues. The CDR3 reads CASEGSGNGGYTF. The CDR3 bases are TGTGCCAGCGAAGGTTCGGGCAACGGTGGCTACACCTTC.

The gene calls are TRBV4-1 and TRBJ2-3; possible D gene TRBD2, 6 bases. The germline V gene encodes CDR1 MGHRA and CDR2 YSYEKL. There are 18 residues in the CDR3. Trimming shortened V by 1 base and J by 2 bases, and 19 bases separated the two germline ends. For the CDR3, the DNA is TGCGCCAGCAGCCAAGGGATAGTGCGGGAACTCTTCACAGATACGCAGTATTTT. As protein: CASSQGIVRELFTDTQYF.